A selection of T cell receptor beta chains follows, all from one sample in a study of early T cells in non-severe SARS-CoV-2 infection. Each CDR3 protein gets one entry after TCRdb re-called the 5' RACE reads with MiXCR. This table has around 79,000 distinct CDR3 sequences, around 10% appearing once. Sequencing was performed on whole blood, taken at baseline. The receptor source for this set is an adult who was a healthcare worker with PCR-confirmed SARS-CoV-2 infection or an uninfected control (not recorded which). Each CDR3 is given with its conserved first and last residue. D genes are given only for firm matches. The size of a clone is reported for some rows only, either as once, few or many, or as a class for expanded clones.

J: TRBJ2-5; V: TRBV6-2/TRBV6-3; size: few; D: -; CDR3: CASSYVQETQYF; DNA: TGTGCCAGCAGTTACGTACAAGAGACCCAGTACTTC
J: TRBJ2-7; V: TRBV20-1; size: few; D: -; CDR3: CSARDSGTVSYEQYF; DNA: TGCAGTGCTAGAGATTCGGGAACAGTCTCCTACGAGCAGTACTTC
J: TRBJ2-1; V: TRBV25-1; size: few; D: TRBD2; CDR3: CASGTPGGPYNEQFF; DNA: TGTGCCAGCGGGACCCCGGGGGGGCCCTACAATGAGCAGTTCTTC
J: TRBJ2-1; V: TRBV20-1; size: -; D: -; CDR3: CSATGPSYNEQFF; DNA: TGCAGTGCAACGGGGCCCTCCTACAATGAGCAGTTCTTC
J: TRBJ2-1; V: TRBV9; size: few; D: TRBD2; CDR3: CASSVATSGDYNEQFF; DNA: TGTGCCAGCAGCGTAGCTACTAGCGGGGACTACAATGAGCAGTTCTTC
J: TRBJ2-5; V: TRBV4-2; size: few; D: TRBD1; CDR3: CASSQGQGVETQYF; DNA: TGTGCCAGCAGCCAGGGACAGGGGGTGGAGACCCAGTACTTC
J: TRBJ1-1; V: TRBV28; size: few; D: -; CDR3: CASSSQVGRSGTEAFF; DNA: TGTGCCAGCAGTTCCCAGGTAGGGAGATCGGGAACTGAAGCTTTCTTT
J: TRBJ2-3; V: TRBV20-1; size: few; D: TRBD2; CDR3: CSASPPGLAGDPSTDTQYF; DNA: TGCAGTGCTAGTCCCCCCGGACTAGCGGGGGACCCAAGCACAGATACGCAGTATTTT
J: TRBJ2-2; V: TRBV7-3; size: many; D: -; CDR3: CASSLMAANTGELFF; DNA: TGTGCCAGCAGCTTAATGGCCGCGAACACCGGGGAGCTGTTTTTT
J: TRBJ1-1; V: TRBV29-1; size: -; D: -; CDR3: CSVGGQTNTEAFF; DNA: TGCAGCGTTGGGGGGCAAACGAACACTGAAGCTTTCTTT
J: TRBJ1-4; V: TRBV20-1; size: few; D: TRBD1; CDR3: CSARDPTGGLEKLFF; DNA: TGCAGTGCTAGAGACCCGACAGGGGGACTCGAAAAACTGTTTTTT
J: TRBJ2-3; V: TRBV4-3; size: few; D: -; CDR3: CASSQAVSHASTDTQYF; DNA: TGCGCCAGCAGCCAAGCAGTTTCTCACGCTAGCACAGATACGCAGTATTTT
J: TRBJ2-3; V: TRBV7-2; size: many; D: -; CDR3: CASSQGGGFFTDTQYF; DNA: TGTGCCAGCAGCCAGGGGGGGGGCTTCTTCACAGATACGCAGTATTTT
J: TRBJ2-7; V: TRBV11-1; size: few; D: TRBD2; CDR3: CASSSGGTSGYYEQYF; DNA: TGTGCCAGCAGCTCGGGCGGGACTAGCGGATACTACGAGCAGTACTTC
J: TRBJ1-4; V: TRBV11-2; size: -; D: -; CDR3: CASSFSSGPTSGGLFF; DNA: TGTGCCAGCAGCTTCTCATCCGGCCCCACTTCGGGGGGACTGTTTTTT
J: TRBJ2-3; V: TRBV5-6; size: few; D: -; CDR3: CASSLGVRASTDTQYF; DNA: TGTGCCAGCAGCTTGGGAGTACGTGCTAGCACAGATACGCAGTATTTT
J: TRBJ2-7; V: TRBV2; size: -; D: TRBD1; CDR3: CASKPDRDRDYEQYF; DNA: TGTGCCAGCAAACCGGACCGGGACAGGGATTACGAGCAGTACTTC
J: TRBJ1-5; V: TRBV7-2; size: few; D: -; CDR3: CASSYQTGYNQPQHF; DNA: TGTGCCAGCAGCTACCAGACAGGATACAATCAGCCCCAGCATTTT
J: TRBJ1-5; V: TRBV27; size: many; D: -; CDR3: CASRPGVGSNQPQHF; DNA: TGTGCCAGCAGGCCAGGGGTTGGAAGCAATCAGCCCCAGCATTTT
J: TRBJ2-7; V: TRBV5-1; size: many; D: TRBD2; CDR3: CASSDPGGPIGTYEQYF; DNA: TGCGCCAGCAGCGATCCGGGGGGGCCAATTGGGACCTACGAGCAGTACTTC
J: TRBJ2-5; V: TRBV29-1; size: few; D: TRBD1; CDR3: CSARTGQETQYF; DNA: TGCAGCGCTAGGACAGGGCAAGAGACCCAGTACTTC
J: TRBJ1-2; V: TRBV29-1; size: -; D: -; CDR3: CSVQQFGQPNF; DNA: TGCAGCGTTCAACAATTTGGGCAGCCTAACTTC
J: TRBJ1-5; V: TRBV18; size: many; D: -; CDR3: CASSPGAGDQPQHF; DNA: TGTGCCAGCTCACCAGGGGCAGGGGATCAGCCCCAGCATTTT
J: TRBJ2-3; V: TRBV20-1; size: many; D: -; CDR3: CSARAGAESDTQYF; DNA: TGCAGTGCTAGAGCGGGGGCTGAGTCAGATACGCAGTATTTT
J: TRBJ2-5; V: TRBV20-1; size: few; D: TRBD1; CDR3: CSARPGQQETQYF; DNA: TGCAGTGCTAGGCCGGGACAGCAAGAGACCCAGTACTTC
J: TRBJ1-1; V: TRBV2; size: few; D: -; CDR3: CASKNLVISEAFF; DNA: TGTGCCAGCAAGAATTTAGTGATCTCTGAAGCTTTCTTT
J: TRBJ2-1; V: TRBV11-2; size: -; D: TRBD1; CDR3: CASSHEQGNEQFF; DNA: TGTGCCAGCAGCCATGAACAGGGGAATGAGCAGTTCTTC
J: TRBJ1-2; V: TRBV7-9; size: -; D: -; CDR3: CASSSPGIGDGYTF; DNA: TGTGCCAGCAGCTCCCCTGGAATTGGGGATGGCTACACCTTC
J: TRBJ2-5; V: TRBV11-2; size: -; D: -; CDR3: CASSLQGFGETQYF; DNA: TGTGCCAGCAGCTTACAGGGGTTTGGAGAGACCCAGTACTTC
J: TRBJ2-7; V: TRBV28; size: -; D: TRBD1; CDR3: CASSLPPRGSEQYF; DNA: TGTGCCAGCAGTTTACCTCCCAGGGGGTCCGAGCAGTACTTC
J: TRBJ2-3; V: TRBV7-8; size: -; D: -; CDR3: CASSLVGFFADTQYF; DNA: TGTGCCAGCAGCTTAGTTGGGTTTTTCGCAGATACGCAGTATTTT
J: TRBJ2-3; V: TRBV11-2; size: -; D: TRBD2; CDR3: CASSRWTSGGATPDTQYF; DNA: TGTGCCAGCAGCCGGTGGACTAGCGGGGGGGCCACCCCAGATACGCAGTATTTT
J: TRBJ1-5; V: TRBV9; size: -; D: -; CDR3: CASSTGSNQPQHF; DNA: TGTGCCAGCAGCACCGGAAGCAATCAGCCCCAGCATTTT
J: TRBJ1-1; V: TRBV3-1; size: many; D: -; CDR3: CASSQVAGGTEAFF; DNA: TGTGCCAGCAGCCAAGTTGCTGGGGGCACTGAAGCTTTCTTT
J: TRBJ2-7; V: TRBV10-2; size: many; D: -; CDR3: CASPRSGLQQYF; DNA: TGCGCCAGCCCCCGGTCGGGTCTGCAGCAGTACTTC
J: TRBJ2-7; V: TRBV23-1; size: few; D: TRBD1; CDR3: CASRHGTGGVMGSGGYEQYF; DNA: TGCGCCAGCAGACACGGGACAGGGGGCGTAATGGGTAGCGGGGGCTACGAGCAGTACTTC
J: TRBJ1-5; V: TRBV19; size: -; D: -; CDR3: CASSIIENQPQHF; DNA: TGTGCCAGTAGTATCATTGAAAATCAGCCCCAGCATTTT
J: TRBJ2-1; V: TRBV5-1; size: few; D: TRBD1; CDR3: CASSFPPGQGGLGYNEQFF; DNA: TGCGCCAGCAGCTTTCCCCCGGGACAGGGTGGTCTAGGGTACAATGAGCAGTTCTTC
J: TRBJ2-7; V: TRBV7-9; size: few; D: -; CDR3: CASSYSGSDEQYF; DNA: TGTGCCAGCAGCTACTCAGGGTCTGATGAGCAGTACTTC
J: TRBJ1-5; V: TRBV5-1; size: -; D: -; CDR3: CASSLAGQSNQPQHF; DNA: TGCGCCAGCAGCTTGGCTGGACAGAGCAATCAGCCCCAGCATTTT
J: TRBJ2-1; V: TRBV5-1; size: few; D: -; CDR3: CASSLVDSSYNEQFF; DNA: TGCGCCAGCAGCTTGGTTGACAGCTCCTACAATGAGCAGTTCTTC
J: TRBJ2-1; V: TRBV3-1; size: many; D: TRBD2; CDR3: CASSQPAGLAGGDEQFF; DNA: TGTGCCAGCAGCCAACCCGCGGGACTAGCGGGGGGGGATGAGCAGTTCTTC
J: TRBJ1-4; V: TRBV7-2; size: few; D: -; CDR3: CASSGGPNEKLFF; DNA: TGTGCCAGCAGCGGTGGACCCAATGAAAAACTGTTTTTT
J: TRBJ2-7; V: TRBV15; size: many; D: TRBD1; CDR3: CATSPGTAYEQYF; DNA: TGTGCCACCAGTCCTGGGACAGCCTACGAGCAGTACTTC
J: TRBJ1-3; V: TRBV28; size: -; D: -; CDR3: CASSLLGVTGNTIYF; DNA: TGTGCCAGCAGTTTACTCGGGGTTACTGGAAACACCATATATTTT
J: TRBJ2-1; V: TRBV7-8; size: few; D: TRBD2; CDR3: CASIPSGKYNEQFF; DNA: TGTGCCAGCATCCCTAGCGGGAAGTACAATGAGCAGTTCTTC
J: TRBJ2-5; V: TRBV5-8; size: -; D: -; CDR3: CASSLVPGRQETQYF; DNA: TGTGCCAGCAGCTTGGTTCCGGGACGGCAAGAGACCCAGTACTTC
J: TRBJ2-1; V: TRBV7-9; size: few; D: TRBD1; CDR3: CASSLQGDAEQFF; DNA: TGTGCCAGCAGCCTCCAGGGGGACGCAGAGCAGTTCTTC
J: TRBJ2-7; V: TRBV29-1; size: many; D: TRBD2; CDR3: CSVGSSGGAHEQYF; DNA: TGCAGCGTTGGCAGTAGCGGGGGGGCCCACGAGCAGTACTTC
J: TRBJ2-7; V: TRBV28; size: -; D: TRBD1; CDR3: CASRSGAGGINF; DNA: TGTGCCAGCAGATCTGGGGCAGGGGGCATCAACTTC
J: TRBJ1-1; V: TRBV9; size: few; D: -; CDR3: CASSVGGLGTEAFF; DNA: TGTGCCAGCAGCGTAGGGGGGCTCGGGACTGAAGCTTTCTTT
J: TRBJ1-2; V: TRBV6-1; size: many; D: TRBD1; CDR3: CASSEAWTGDGYTF; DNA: TGTGCCAGCAGTGAAGCCTGGACAGGGGATGGCTACACCTTC
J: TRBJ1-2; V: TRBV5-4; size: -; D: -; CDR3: CASSRAGHLGGYTF; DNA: TGTGCCAGCAGTCGGGCAGGGCATTTAGGTGGCTACACCTTC
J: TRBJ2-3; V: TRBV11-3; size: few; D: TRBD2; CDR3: CASSSRAPGTSGGAADTQYF; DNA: TGTGCCAGCAGCTCCCGGGCCCCCGGGACTAGCGGGGGGGCCGCAGATACGCAGTATTTT
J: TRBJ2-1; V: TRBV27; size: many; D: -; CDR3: CASSRLTQFSYNEQFF; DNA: TGTGCCAGCAGTCGCCTAACTCAGTTCAGCTACAATGAGCAGTTCTTC
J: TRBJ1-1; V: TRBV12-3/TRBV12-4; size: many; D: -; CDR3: CASSFLTNTEAFF; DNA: TGTGCCAGCAGTTTCCTTACGAACACTGAAGCTTTCTTT
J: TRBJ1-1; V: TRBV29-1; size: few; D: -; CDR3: CSVTGIEKAFF; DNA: TGCAGCGTTACAGGTATTGAGAAAGCTTTCTTT
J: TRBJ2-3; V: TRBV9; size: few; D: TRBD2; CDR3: CASSPHLTRLAGGTTDTQYF; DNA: TGTGCCAGCAGCCCCCACCTGACGAGACTAGCGGGGGGGACGACAGATACGCAGTATTTT